This T cell receptor beta chain was identified in a study of CD8+ T cells in alopecia areata. Findings and caveats of the study: Whereas mice showed it more clearly, TCR sharing across patients was murkier, possibly because of HLA. Among the cells sequenced in scalp samples are also the resident alphabeta T cells of normal skin. Compared with normal scalp, lesional scalp had higher clonality and more expanded CD8+ clones.

Investigators sorted PBMCs to obtain both CD4+ and CD8+ T cells. The CDR3 has 13 amino acids. V shed 6 bases, J shed 5 bases, and the junction held 9 bases outside the gene matches. Germline V lookup: CDR1 SQVTM, CDR2 ANQGSEA. Sequencing used cDNA as its template, made by extracting RNA and reverse transcribing it. Profiling relied on immunoSEQ multiplex PCR, and the TCRdb table lists in-frame clones only, not all of them. The table includes 150,000 to 200,000 clones, approximately 60% detected once. As concerns this clone: Its antigen is unidentified.

The TCR comes from a human donor in good health. The rearrangement joins TRBV29-1 to TRBJ1-2, with 7 bases aligning to TRBD1. The sample taken for sequencing was CD4+ T cells sorted from blood. The CDR3 DNA sequence: TGCAGCGTCGCGACAGGGCCCCTTTATGGCTACACCTTC. It encodes CSVATGPLYGYTF.